A selection of T cell receptor beta chains follows, all from one sample in a study of OX40 agonist ivuxolimab in advanced cancers. Clones were sequenced by immunoSEQ multiplex PCR, and TCRdb holds only the in-frame ones, with some missing. The table shows tens of thousands of clones, with about 90% occurring only once. Sequences were derived from CD4+ or CD8+ T cells sorted from blood, sampled in a trial of the OX40 agonist ivuxolimab. These receptor sequences come from an adult with an advanced solid tumor such as melanoma, head and neck, liver or kidney cancer. The CDR3 runs from the conserved cysteine through the conserved F or W.

cdr3_length,v_call,j_call,cdr3_aa
16,TRBV27,TRBJ2-3,CASAISSGRLSDTQYF
18,TRBV7-6,TRBJ2-2,CASSLRYPAGGPTGELFF
15,TRBV9,TRBJ2-5,CASSPRPGLQETQYF
16,TRBV19,TRBJ2-7,CASSIVGTGGPNEQYF
12,TRBV7-9,TRBJ2-3,CASSLSPDTQYF
13,TRBV7-9,TRBJ1-5,CASSLTAHEPQHF
15,TRBV30,TRBJ2-7,CAWSFGGGGKIEQYF
15,TRBV13,TRBJ2-1,CASSFGGQGADEQFF
16,TRBV19,TRBJ1-5,CASSKGLGGGEQPQHF
16,TRBV14,TRBJ2-1,CASSQEVIAAINEQFF
17,TRBV7-9,TRBJ2-1,CASSLEEPRAGGNEQFF
16,TRBV9,TRBJ2-7,CASSVGSGSRGYEQYF
14,TRBV6-5,TRBJ1-1,CASSYSPGGTEAFF
14,TRBV27,TRBJ2-7,CASSLGSGTYEQYF
13,TRBV5-6,TRBJ1-1,CASSEGFYTEAFF
15,TRBV6-5,TRBJ1-5,CASSRTGSSNQPQHF
12,TRBV6-5,TRBJ1-1,CASRPRATEAFF
15,TRBV7-9,TRBJ2-3,CASSLIGGRRDTQYF
14,TRBV30,TRBJ2-5,CAWTLAGVGETQYF
15,TRBV7-8,TRBJ2-5,CASSLTSGSQETQYF
12,TRBV5-1,TRBJ1-4,CASSGQNEKLFF
17,TRBV4-1,TRBJ2-3,CASSQDPSGSSTDTQYF
15,TRBV27,TRBJ2-7,CASSPMGQAFYEQYF
12,TRBV30,TRBJ2-2,CAWSGETGELFF
14,TRBV27,TRBJ2-5,CASSSIAGDETQYF
15,TRBV5-6,TRBJ2-1,CASSHLDLGKREQFF
11,TRBV27,TRBJ2-1,CASSLYNEQFF
15,TRBV27,TRBJ2-1,CASSLPGLAGDEQFF
15,TRBV29-1,TRBJ1-2,CSVESYQGAPYGYTF
13,TRBV25-1,TRBJ1-5,CASSDQGFQPQHF
16,TRBV6-5,TRBJ2-2,CASSYTLAGDTGELFF
13,TRBV28,TRBJ1-4,CASSRTGDEKLFF
14,TRBV27,TRBJ1-5,CASSPQGVGQPQHF
19,TRBV18,TRBJ1-1,CASSTTGSDIWGPVTEAFF
15,TRBV6-4,TRBJ2-3,CASSDNLGFTDTQYF
16,TRBV5-1,TRBJ1-1,CASSLRGGGAGTEAFF
15,TRBV28,TRBJ2-5,CASSLRDRGLQTQYF
14,TRBV5-1,TRBJ2-1,CASSYGGERNEQFF
14,TRBV6-1,TRBJ1-1,CASTQRGKNTEAFF
16,TRBV10-3,TRBJ2-5,CAISAGTSGLQETQYF
15,TRBV19,TRBJ1-4,CASKGWGGPLEKLFF
13,TRBV7-6,TRBJ2-7,CASSYLDSYEQYF
15,TRBV5-1,TRBJ1-1,CASSLFRVGDTEAFF
14,TRBV30,TRBJ1-5,CAWSASGGEQPQHF
13,TRBV11-2,TRBJ1-1,CASSLDLDTEAFF
12,TRBV30,TRBJ2-3,CAWRRGTDTQYF
13,TRBV30,TRBJ2-7,CAWSVGSSYEQYF